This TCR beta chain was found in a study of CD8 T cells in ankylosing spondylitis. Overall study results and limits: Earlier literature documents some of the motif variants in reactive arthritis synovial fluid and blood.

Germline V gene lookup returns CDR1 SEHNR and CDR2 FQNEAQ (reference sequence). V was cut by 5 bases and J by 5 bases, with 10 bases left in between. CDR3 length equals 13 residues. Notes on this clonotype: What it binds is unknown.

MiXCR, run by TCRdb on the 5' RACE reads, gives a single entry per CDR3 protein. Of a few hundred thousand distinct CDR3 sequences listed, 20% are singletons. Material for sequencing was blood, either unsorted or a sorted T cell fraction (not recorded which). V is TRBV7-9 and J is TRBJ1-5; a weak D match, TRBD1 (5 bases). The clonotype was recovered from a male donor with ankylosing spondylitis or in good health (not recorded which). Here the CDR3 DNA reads TGTGCCAGCAGCGGCAGGGCTGATCAGCCCCAGCATTTT. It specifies CASSGRADQPQHF.